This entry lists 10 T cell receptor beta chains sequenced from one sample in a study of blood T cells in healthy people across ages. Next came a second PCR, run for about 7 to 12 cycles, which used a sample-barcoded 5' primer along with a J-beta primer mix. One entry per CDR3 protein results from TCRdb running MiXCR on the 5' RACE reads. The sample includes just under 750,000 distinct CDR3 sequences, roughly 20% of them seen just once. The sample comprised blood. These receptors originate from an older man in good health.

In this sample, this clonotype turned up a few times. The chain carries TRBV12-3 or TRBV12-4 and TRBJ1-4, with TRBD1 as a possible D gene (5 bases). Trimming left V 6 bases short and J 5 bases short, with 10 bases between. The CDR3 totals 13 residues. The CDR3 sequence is CASSWDGNEKLFF. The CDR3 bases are TGTGCCAGCAGCTGGGACGGGAATGAAAAACTGTTTTTT.

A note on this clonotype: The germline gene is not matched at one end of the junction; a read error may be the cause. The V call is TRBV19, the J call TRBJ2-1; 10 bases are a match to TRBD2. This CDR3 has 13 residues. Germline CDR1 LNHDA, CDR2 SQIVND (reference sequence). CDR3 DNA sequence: TGTGCCTGTAGCGGGGGGATATACTATGAGCAGTTCTTC. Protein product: CACSGGIYYEQFF. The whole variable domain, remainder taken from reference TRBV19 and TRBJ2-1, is DGGITQSPKYLFRKEGQNVTLSCEQNLNHDAMYWYRQDPGQGLRLIYYSQIVNDFQKGDIAEGYSVSREKKESFPLTVTSAQKNPTAFYLCACSGGIYYEQFFGPGTRLTVL.

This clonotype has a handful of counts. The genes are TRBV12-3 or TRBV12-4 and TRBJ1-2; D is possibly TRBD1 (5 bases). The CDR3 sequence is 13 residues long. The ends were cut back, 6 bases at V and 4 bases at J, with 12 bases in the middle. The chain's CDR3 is CASSGGGLYGYTF. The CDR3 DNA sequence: TGTGCCAGCAGCGGGGGGGGACTCTATGGCTACACCTTC.

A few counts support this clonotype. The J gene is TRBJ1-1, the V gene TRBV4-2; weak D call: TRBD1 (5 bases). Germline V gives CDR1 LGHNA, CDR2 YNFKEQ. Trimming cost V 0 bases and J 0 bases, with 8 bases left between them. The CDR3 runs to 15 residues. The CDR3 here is CASSQETAMNTEAFF. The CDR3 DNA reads TGTGCCAGCAGCCAAGAGACAGCCATGAACACTGAAGCTTTCTTT.

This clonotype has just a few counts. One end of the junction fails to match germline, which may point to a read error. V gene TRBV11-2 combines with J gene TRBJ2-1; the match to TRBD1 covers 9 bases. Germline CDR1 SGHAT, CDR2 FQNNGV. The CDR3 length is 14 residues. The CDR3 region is CANSSWTGDNEQFF. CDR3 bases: TGTGCCAACAGCTCTTGGACAGGGGACAATGAGCAGTTCTTC.

The CDR3 loop is CSLSGDLYNEQFF. The CDR3, as DNA: TGCAGCCTTAGCGGAGACCTTTACAATGAGCAGTTCTTC. The chain combines TRBV29-1 with TRBJ2-1, with D perhaps matching TRBD2 (6 bases). V was trimmed by 8 bases and J by 4 bases, leaving 15 bases between them. Germline V gene data show CDR1 as SQVTM and CDR2 as ANQGSEA. This CDR3 contains 13 residues.

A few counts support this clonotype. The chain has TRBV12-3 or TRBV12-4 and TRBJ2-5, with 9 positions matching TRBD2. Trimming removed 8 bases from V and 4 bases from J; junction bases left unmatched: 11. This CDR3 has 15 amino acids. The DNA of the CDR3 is TGTGCCAGCGCACGGCGGGGACTAGCAACAGAGACCCAGTACTTC. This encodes CASARRGLATETQYF.

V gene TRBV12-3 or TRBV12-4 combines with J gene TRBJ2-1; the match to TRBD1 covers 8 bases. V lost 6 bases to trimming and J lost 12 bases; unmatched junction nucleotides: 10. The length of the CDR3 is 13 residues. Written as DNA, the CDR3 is TGTGCCAGCAGCTGGACAGGGAGAAGGGTGCAGTTCTTC. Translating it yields CASSWTGRRVQFF.

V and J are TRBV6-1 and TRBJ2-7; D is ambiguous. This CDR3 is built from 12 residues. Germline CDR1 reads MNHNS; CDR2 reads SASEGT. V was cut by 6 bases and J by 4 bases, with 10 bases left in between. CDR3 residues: CASSEQRYEQYV. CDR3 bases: TGTGCCAGCAGCGAACAGCGATACGAGCAGTACGTC.

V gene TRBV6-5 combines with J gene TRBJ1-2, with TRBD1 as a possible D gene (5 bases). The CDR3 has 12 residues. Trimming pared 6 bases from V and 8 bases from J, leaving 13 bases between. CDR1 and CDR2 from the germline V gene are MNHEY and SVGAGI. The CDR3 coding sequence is TGTGCCAGCAGCCCTGACGACAGAGGCTACACCTTC. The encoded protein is CASSPDDRGYTF.